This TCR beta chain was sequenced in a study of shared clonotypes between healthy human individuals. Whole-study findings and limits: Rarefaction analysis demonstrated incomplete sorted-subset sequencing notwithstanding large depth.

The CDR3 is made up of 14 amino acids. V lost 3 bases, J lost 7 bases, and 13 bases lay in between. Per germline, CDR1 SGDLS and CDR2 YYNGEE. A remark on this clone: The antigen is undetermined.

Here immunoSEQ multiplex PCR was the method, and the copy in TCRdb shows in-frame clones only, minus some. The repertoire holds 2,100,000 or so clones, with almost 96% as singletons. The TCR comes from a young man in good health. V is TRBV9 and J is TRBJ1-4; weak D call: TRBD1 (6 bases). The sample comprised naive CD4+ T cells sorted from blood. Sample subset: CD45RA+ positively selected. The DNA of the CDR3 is TGTGCCAGCAGCGGGGCGATAGGGGGTGAAAAACTGTTTTTT. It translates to CASSGAIGGEKLFF.